Listed below are T cell receptor beta chains from one sample, sequenced in a study of blood T cell repertoires in COVID-19. This table comes from immunoSEQ multiplex PCR, and its TCRdb copy is limited to in-frame clones, with some not included. The sample comprises 45,000 to 65,000 clones, more than 70% of which are singletons, and around 20% rests with the top ten. Sequencing was carried out using peripheral blood. These receptors came from a human donor in a cohort sampled during active COVID-19. The CDR3 runs from the conserved cysteine through the conserved F or W. The order of the fields is J gene, clone size, D gene, V gene, CDR3 DNA, CDR3 protein. The D gene is left open where the match is weak. A row's size may be missing; if present it is once, few, many or a size class.

TRBJ2-7 . TRBD2 TRBV6-2/TRBV6-3 TGTGCCAGCAGTCCCGGACTAGCCCGCGAGCAGTACTTC CASSPGLAREQYF
TRBJ1-2 . . TRBV6-5 TGTGCCAGCAGTTACTCCGGGACTAATTATGGCTACACCTTC CASSYSGTNYGYTF
TRBJ1-2 . TRBD1 TRBV4-3 TGCGCCAGCAGCCAGGAGGGGGCGGGCTATGGCTACACCTTC CASSQEGAGYGYTF
TRBJ1-2 . . TRBV18 TGTGCCAGCTCACCACCGGGGACAATCTATGGCTACACCTTC CASSPPGTIYGYTF
TRBJ2-2 . TRBD1 TRBV7-3 TGTGCCAGCAGTTCCGGACAGGCGACCGGGGAGCTGTTTTTT CASSSGQATGELFF
TRBJ2-1 . TRBD2 TRBV9 TGTGCCAGCAGCATCTCCGCGGGGGGGGCCATTGAGCAGTTCTTC CASSISAGGAIEQFF
TRBJ2-1 . TRBD2 TRBV7-2 TGTGCCAGCAGCACGAGACTAGCGGGGGGGCGCAATGAGCAGTTCTTC CASSTRLAGGRNEQFF
TRBJ2-1 . . TRBV18 TGTGCCAGCTCACCACCGGAGGGACAGAGTTTACATGAGCAGTTCTTC CASSPPEGQSLHEQFF
TRBJ2-1 . TRBD2 TRBV7-3 TGTGCCAGCAGCTTAAGGACTAGCGGGGGGAGCAATGAGCAGTTCTTC CASSLRTSGGSNEQFF
TRBJ1-4 . TRBD1 TRBV9 TGTGCCAGCAGCGCAACAGGGGCTAATGAAAAACTGTTTTTT CASSATGANEKLFF
TRBJ2-3 . TRBD2 TRBV18 TGTGCCAGCTCACCGCTTCTAGCGGGGGTAGTTGGCAATACGCAGTATTTT CASSPLLAGVVGNTQYF
TRBJ2-2 . TRBD1 TRBV4-3 TGCGCCAGCAGCTCGGACAGGGTGGCCGGGGAGCTGTTTTTT CASSSDRVAGELFF
TRBJ1-5 . . TRBV7-2 TGTGCCAGCAGCTTAGTACAGAGCAATCAGCCCCAGCATTTT CASSLVQSNQPQHF
TRBJ1-2 . . TRBV4-2 TGTGCCAGCAGCCAATCACAGGTGGGCTATGGCTACACCTTC CASSQSQVGYGYTF
TRBJ2-3 . . TRBV5-1 TGCGCCAGCAGCTTGGTAGGAGGTCGGGCAGATACGCAGTATTTT CASSLVGGRADTQYF
TRBJ2-1 . TRBD2 TRBV5-4 TGTGCCAGCAGCTTGATGAAGCGGGGGGGCCAAGATGAGCAGTTCTTC CASSLMKRGGQDEQFF
TRBJ2-4 once . TRBV7-2 TGTGCCAGCAGCTTAGCCGGTGGGGGGAGGAACATTCAGTACTTC CASSLAGGGRNIQYF
TRBJ1-2 . . TRBV9 TGTGCCTCCGAGGGCGGGGCGGCGCCGAGGGGCTACACCTTC CASEGGAAPRGYTF
TRBJ1-1 . . TRBV4-1 TGCGCCAGCAGCCAAGTCCTGCGGGATGAAGCTTTCTTT CASSQVLRDEAFF
TRBJ1-2 . . TRBV5-1 TGCGCCAGCAGCTTAGGGCTTTCGACAGGAGGCAAGGTGTATGGCTACACCTTC CASSLGLSTGGKVYGYTF
TRBJ1-2 . . TRBV4-2 TGTGCCAGCAGCCAAGATCAGGGTAATTGGGGCTACACCTTC CASSQDQGNWGYTF
TRBJ1-5 . . TRBV4-1 TGCGCCAGCAGCCCCATAGGTAGGGGGGGAGTTAATCAGCCCCAGCATTTT CASSPIGRGGVNQPQHF
TRBJ1-6 . . TRBV6-4 TGTGCCAGCAGTGACTCGGAGCAGGGGACTTCACCCCTCCACTTT CASSDSEQGTSPLHF
TRBJ1-5 . . TRBV12-3/TRBV12-4 TGTGCCAGCAGCGACAGCCGGAATCAGCCCCAGCATTTT CASSDSRNQPQHF
TRBJ1-3 . . TRBV6-1 TGTGCCAGCAGTGGTCATACGCCACACTCTGGAAACACCATATATTTT CASSGHTPHSGNTIYF
TRBJ1-3 once TRBD1 TRBV7-2 TGTGCCAGCAGCTTATTGGGACAGCCCTCCTCTGGAAACACCATATATTTT CASSLLGQPSSGNTIYF